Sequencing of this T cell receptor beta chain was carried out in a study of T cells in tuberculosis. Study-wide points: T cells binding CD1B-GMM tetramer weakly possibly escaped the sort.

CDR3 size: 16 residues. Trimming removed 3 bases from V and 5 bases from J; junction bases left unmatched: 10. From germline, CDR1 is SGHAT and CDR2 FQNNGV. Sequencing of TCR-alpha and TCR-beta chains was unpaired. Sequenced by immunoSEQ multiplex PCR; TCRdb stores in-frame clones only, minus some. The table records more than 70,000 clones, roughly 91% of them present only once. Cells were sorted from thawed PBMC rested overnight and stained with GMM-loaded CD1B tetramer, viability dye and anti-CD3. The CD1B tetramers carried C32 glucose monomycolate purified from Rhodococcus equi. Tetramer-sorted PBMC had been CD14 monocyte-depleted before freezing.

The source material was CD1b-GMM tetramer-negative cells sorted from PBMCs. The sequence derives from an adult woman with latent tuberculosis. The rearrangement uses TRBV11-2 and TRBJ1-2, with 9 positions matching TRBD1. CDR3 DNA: TGTGCCAGCAGCTTGTCACGGGACAGGGACCTTTATGGCTACACCTTC. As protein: CASSLSRDRDLYGYTF.